These T cell receptor beta chains were read from a single sample in a study of PD-L1 blockade in urothelial cancer. Only in-frame clones appear in the TCRdb table, and some are missing; sequencing was by immunoSEQ multiplex PCR. The table includes around 30,000 clones, 75% to 85% detected once. Material: PBMCs, obtained around atezolizumab (anti-PD-L1) treatment. The receptors come from a man in his 70s with urothelial cancer. CDR3s include the opening cysteine and the closing phenylalanine or tryptophan. The D gene is left open where the match is weak. Clone size is shown for a subset of rows, as once, few, many or a class of expanded clone.

clone_size d_call j_call v_call cdr3_length cdr3_nt cdr3_aa
. . TRBJ2-7 TRBV5-8 13 TGTGCCAGCAGCTCCCGGGATTTCTACGAGCAGTACTTC CASSSRDFYEQYF
. TRBD1 TRBJ2-3 TRBV10-3 17 TGTGCCATCATGCGGGCAGCTGGCAGGGGGCTTGGAGATACGCAGTATTTT CAIMRAAGRGLGDTQYF
. . TRBJ1-4 TRBV7-8 15 TGTGCCAGCAGCTTAGATCCAGGGCCTAATGAAAAACTGTTTTTT CASSLDPGPNEKLFF
. . TRBJ1-1 TRBV18 14 TGTGCCAGCTCACCGGCAGCGTCGAACACTGAAGCTTTCTTT CASSPAASNTEAFF
. TRBD1 TRBJ1-1 TRBV29-1 16 TGCAGCGTTGCCCGGGACAGGGGGAGGCCGAGCACTGAAGCTTTCTTT CSVARDRGRPSTEAFF
. TRBD1 TRBJ1-5 TRBV5-8 19 TGTGCCAGCAGCGCCCCCCAGGGGGCCGTAAACCCATACAATCAGCCCCAGCATTTT CASSAPQGAVNPYNQPQHF
. . TRBJ1-2 TRBV27 14 TGTGCCAGCAGTTTTAGGCAGGGGAACTATGGCTACACCTTC CASSFRQGNYGYTF
. . TRBJ1-5 TRBV2 13 TGTGCCAGCAGTGGAGGGGGGGTCCAGCCCCAGCATTTT CASSGGGVQPQHF
. TRBD1 TRBJ2-7 TRBV18 13 TGTGCCAGCTCACAGGGGGCCCCCTACGAGCAGTACTTC CASSQGAPYEQYF
. . TRBJ2-7 TRBV7-2 16 TGTGCCAGCAGCTTAGCGACAGGTGGCGTCTCCTACGAGCAGTACTTC CASSLATGGVSYEQYF
. . TRBJ2-7 TRBV18 13 TGTGCCAGCTCACCAATCGTCAGGGACGAGCAGTACTTC CASSPIVRDEQYF
. . TRBJ2-2 TRBV4-2 16 TGTGCCAGCACCCCACGGAGGGGTGCCAACACCGGGGAGCTGTTTTTT CASTPRRGANTGELFF
once . TRBJ2-1 TRBV18 13 TGTGCCAGCTCACCACAGTTGTCTAGTCAACAGTTCTTC CASSPQLSSQQFF
few . TRBJ1-4 TRBV19 13 TGTGCCAGTAGTATAGTGAGGTCTGAAAAACTGTTTTTT CASSIVRSEKLFF
few . TRBJ2-3 TRBV19 14 TGTGCCAGTAGTATGGGGCTGGGCGGAGATACGCAGTATTTT CASSMGLGGDTQYF
. TRBD2 TRBJ2-5 TRBV5-6 13 TGTGCCAGCAGCCCCGGACTAGAAGAGACCCAGTACTTC CASSPGLEETQYF
. TRBD2 TRBJ2-2 TRBV5-1 19 TGCGCCAGCAGCCACGGACTAGCGGGAGCTGGGTGGGGCACCGGGGAGCTGTTTTTT CASSHGLAGAGWGTGELFF
. TRBD1 TRBJ2-7 TRBV28 15 TGTGCCAGCAGTTTAACTACAGGGGGAAGATACGAGCAGTACTTC CASSLTTGGRYEQYF
medium-sized TRBD2 TRBJ2-1 TRBV2 14 TGTGCCAGCAGTGAACTACTAGCGGGCAATGAGCAGTTCTTC CASSELLAGNEQFF
. TRBD2 TRBJ2-3 TRBV28 17 TGTGCCAGCAGTTTATTGGGTAGCGGGAGGAGCACAGATACGCAGTATTTT CASSLLGSGRSTDTQYF
. TRBD2 TRBJ2-1 TRBV11-2 16 TGTGCCAGCAGCCTTTGGCGGGCGGGAGGCTCCAATGAGCAGTTCTTC CASSLWRAGGSNEQFF
. TRBD1 TRBJ1-1 TRBV6-1 13 TGTGCCAGCAGTGATACGACAGGGGAGCGGACTTTCTTT CASSDTTGERTFF
. . TRBJ2-7 TRBV12-5 12 TGTGCTAGTGGTTTGGTACACTACGAGCAGTACTTC CASGLVHYEQYF
. TRBD1 TRBJ1-3 TRBV9 17 TGTGCCAGCAATAGGGGGACAGGGGACAGCTCTGGAAACACCATATATTTT CASNRGTGDSSGNTIYF
once TRBD2 TRBJ2-7 TRBV4-1 15 TGCGCCAGCAGGCCTACTAGCGTCAGCTCCTACGAGCAGTACTTC CASRPTSVSSYEQYF
few TRBD1 TRBJ1-2 TRBV11-2 15 TGTGCCAGCAGCTCCTACAGGGGGTACATCAATGGCTACACCTTC CASSSYRGYINGYTF
. TRBD1 TRBJ1-5 TRBV28 15 TGTGCCAGCAGTTTGGGGACAGGGGGAGGTCAGCCCCAGCATTTT CASSLGTGGGQPQHF
. TRBD1 TRBJ1-4 TRBV5-6 15 TGTGCCAGCAGCTGGGGGACAGGGGGCAGTGAAAAACTGTTTTTT CASSWGTGGSEKLFF
. . TRBJ2-7 TRBV19 15 TGTGCCAGTAGTATCATCAGGGCAGGGCAGGGCGAGCAGTACTTC CASSIIRAGQGEQYF
. TRBD1 TRBJ2-1 TRBV19 16 TGTGCCAGTAGCCCAACAGGGGTCGGCTCCTACAATGAGCAGTTCTTC CASSPTGVGSYNEQFF
. . TRBJ2-5 TRBV15 11 TGTGCCACCAGCATCAGAGAGACCCAGTACTTC CATSIRETQYF
once TRBD1 TRBJ2-1 TRBV5-1 15 TGCGCCAGCAGCTTGGGACAGGGGGCCAACAATGAGCAGTTCTTC CASSLGQGANNEQFF